This T cell receptor (beta chain) was sequenced in a study of spatial heterogeneity in lung cancer. Study results and caveats: Within tumors, counts of expanded alpha and beta TCRs tracked tumor mutation counts.

Specified time point: sample taken at primary tumor resection. Without sorting, whole RNA was sequenced from tumor, nontumor lung or frozen PBMC. Germline CDR1 is SGHRS and CDR2 is YFSETQ. V lost 3 bases, J lost 10 bases, and 8 bases lay in between. The CDR3 sequence is 11 residues long. This clonotype rates as medium-sized. No antigen is known for it. TCRdb analysed the 5' RACE reads with MiXCR anew, one entry per CDR3 protein. Of some 3,500 distinct CDR3 sequences in the sample, over 8.5% are singletons; the top ten hold more than 12%. J is TRBJ2-1 and V is TRBV5-1; D ambiguous. Specimen: lung tumor tissue, collected at surgery. This sequence was found in a male donor with early-stage non-small cell lung cancer. CDR3 sequence reads: CASSSGFEQFF. CDR3 sequence (DNA): TGCGCCAGCAGCTCCGGCTTCGAGCAGTTCTTC.